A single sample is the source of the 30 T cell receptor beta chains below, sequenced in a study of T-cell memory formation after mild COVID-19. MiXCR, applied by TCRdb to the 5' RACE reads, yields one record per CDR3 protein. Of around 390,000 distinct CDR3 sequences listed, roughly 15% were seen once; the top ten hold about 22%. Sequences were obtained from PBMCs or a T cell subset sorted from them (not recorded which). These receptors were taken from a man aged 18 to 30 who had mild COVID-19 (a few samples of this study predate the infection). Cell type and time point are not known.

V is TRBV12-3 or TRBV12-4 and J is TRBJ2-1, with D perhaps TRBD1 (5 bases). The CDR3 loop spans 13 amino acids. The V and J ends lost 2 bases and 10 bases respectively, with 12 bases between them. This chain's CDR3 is CASSLMPGHEQFF. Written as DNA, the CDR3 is TGTGCCAGCAGTTTAATGCCCGGACACGAGCAGTTCTTC.

The CDR3 spells CASSDRSPTEAFF. CDR3 DNA: TGTGCCAGCAGCGACAGGTCGCCCACTGAAGCTTTCTTT. The genes are TRBV6-2 or TRBV6-3 and TRBJ1-1; D is possibly TRBD1 (6 bases). Germline V gene sequence: CDR1 MNHEY, CDR2 SVGEGT. With 6 bases removed from V and 4 bases from J, the gap between germline ends came to 12 bases. The CDR3 is 13 residues long.

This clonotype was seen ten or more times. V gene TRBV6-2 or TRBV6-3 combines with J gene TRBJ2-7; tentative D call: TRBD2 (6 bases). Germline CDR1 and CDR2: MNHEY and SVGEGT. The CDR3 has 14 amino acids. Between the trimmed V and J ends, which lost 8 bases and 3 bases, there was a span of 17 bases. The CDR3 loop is CASHLNSGYYEQYF. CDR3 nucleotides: TGTGCCAGCCACCTGAACAGCGGGTACTACGAGCAGTACTTC.

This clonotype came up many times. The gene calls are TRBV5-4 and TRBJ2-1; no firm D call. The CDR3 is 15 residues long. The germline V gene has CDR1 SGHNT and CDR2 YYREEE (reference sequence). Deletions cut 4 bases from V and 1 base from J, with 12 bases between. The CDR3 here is CASSPGVGSYNEQFF. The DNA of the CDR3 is TGTGCCAGCAGCCCGGGCGTGGGGTCCTACAATGAGCAGTTCTTC.

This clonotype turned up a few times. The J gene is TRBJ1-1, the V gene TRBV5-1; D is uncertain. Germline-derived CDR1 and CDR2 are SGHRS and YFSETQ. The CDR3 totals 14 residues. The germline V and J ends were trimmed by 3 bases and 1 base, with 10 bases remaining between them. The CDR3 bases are TGCGCCAGCAGCTGGCAAGAGAGGAACACTGAAGCTTTCTTT. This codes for CASSWQERNTEAFF.

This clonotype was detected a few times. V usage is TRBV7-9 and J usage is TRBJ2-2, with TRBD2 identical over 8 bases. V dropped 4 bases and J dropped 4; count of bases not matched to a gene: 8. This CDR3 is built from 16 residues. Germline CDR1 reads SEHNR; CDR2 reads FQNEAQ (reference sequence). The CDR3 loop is CASSSPGGAFTGELFF. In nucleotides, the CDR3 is TGTGCCAGCAGCTCTCCCGGGGGGGCTTTCACCGGGGAGCTGTTTTTT.

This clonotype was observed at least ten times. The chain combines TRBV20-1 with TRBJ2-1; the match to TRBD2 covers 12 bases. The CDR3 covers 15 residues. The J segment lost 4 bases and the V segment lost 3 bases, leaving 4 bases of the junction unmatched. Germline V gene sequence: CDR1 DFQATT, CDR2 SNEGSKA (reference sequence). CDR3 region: CSASAGTSGYNEQFF. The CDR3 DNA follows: TGCAGTGCTAGTGCCGGGACTAGCGGGTACAATGAGCAGTTCTTC.

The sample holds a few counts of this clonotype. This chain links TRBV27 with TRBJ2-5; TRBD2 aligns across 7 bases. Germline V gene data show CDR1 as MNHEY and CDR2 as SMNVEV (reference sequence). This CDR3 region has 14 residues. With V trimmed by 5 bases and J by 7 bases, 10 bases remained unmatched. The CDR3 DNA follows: TGTGCCAGCAGTCCCTCCGGACTAGGAGGGACCCAGTACTTC. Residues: CASSPSGLGGTQYF.

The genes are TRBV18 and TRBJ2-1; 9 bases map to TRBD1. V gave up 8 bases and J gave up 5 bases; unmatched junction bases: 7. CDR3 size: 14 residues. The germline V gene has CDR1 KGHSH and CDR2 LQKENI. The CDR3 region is CASQGTGWDNEQFF. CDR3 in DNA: TGTGCCAGCCAAGGGACAGGGTGGGACAATGAGCAGTTCTTC.

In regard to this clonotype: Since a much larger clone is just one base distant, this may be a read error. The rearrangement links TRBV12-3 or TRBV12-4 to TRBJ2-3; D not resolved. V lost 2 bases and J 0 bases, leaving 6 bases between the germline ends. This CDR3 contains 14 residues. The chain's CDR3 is CASSLIASTDTQYF. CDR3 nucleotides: TGTGCCAGCAGTTTAATAGCTAGCACAGATACGCAGTATTTT.

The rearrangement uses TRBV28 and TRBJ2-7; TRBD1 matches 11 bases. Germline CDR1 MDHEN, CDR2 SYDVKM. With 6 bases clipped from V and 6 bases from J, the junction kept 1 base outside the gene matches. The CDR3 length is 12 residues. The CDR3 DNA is TGTGCCAGCAGGGGGACAGGGGGCGAGCAGTACGTC. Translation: CASRGTGGEQYV.

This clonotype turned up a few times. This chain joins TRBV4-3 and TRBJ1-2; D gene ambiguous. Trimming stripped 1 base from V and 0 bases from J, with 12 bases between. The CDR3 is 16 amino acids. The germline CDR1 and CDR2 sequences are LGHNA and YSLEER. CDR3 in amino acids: CASSQVAGPTNYGYTF. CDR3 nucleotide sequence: TGCGCCAGCAGCCAAGTGGCGGGCCCTACTAACTATGGCTACACCTTC.

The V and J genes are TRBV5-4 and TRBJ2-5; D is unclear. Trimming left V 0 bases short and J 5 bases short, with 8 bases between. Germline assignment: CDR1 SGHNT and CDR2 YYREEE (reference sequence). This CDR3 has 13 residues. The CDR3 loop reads CASSLEETETQYF. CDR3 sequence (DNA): TGTGCCAGCAGCTTGGAGGAGACGGAGACCCAGTACTTC.

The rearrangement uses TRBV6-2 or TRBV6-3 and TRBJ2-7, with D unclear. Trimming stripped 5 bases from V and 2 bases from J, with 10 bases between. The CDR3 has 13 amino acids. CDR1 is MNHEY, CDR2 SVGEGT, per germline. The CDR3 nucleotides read TGTGCCAGCAGTAAGACAAGCACCTACGAGCAGTACGTC. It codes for CASSKTSTYEQYV.

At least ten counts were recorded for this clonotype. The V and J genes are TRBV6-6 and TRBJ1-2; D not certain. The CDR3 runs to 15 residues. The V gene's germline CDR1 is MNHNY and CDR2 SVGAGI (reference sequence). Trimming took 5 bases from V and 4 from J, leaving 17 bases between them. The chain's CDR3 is CASSPPAGEGYGYTF. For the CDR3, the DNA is TGTGCCAGCAGTCCGCCAGCCGGAGAAGGCTATGGCTACACCTTC.

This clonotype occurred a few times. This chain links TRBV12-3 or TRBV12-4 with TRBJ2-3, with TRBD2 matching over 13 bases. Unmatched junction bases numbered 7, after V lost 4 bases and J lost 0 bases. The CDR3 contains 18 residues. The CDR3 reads CASSSPTTSGGSTDTQYF. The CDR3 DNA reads TGTGCCAGCAGTTCGCCGACGACTAGCGGGGGGAGCACAGATACGCAGTATTTT.

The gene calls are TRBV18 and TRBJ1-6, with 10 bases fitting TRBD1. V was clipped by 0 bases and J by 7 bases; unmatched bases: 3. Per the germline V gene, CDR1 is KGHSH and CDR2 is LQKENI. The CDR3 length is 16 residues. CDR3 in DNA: TGTGCCAGCTCACCACCGCAGGGACAGGGGAATTCACCCCTCCACTTT. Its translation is CASSPPQGQGNSPLHF.

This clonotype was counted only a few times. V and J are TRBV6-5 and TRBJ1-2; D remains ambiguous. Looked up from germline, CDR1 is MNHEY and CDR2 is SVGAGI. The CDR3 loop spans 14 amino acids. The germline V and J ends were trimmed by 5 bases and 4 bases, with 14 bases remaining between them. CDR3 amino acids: CASSETLATYGYTF. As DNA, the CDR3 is TGTGCCAGCAGTGAAACCCTCGCCACCTATGGCTACACCTTC.

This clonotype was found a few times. CDR3 region: CASSPDRLDEQYF. The CDR3 coding sequence is TGCGCCAGCAGCCCGGACAGGTTGGACGAGCAGTACTTC. J is TRBJ2-7 and V is TRBV5-1; 7 bases map to TRBD1. Germline CDR1 is SGHRS and CDR2 is YFSETQ. The CDR3 totals 13 residues. The J segment lost 5 bases and the V segment lost 4 bases, leaving 6 bases of the junction unmatched.

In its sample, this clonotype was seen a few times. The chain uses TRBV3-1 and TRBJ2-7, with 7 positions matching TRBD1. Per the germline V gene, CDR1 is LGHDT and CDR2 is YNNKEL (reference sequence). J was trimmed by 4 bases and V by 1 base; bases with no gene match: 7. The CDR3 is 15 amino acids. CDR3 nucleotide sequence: TGTGCCAGCAGCCAAGGCTCCTCGGGACAGTACGAGCAGTACTTC. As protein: CASSQGSSGQYEQYF.

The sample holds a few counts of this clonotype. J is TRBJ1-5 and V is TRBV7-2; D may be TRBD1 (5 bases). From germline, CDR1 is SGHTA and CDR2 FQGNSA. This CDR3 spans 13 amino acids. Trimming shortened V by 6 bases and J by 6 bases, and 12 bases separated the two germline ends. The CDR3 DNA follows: TGTGCCAGCAGGGGACTGGAGGGTCAGCCCCAGCATTTT. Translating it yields CASRGLEGQPQHF.

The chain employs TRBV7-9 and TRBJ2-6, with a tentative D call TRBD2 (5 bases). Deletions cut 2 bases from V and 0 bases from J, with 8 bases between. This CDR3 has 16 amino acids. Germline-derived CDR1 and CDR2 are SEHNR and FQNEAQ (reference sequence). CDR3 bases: TGTGCCAGCAGCTTACGCGGGCACTCTGGGGCCAACGTCCTGACTTTC. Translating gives CASSLRGHSGANVLTF.

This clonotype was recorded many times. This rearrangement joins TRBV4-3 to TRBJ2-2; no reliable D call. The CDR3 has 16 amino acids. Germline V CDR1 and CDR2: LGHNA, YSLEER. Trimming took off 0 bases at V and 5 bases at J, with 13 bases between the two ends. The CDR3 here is CASSQDPAGETGELFF. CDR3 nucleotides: TGCGCCAGCAGCCAAGATCCGGCAGGAGAAACCGGGGAGCTGTTTTTT.

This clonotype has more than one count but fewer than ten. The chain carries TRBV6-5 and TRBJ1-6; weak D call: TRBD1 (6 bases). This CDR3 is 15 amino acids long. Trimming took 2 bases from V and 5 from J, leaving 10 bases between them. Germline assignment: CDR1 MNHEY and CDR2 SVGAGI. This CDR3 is CASSYQGRNNSPLHF. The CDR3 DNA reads TGTGCCAGCAGTTACCAGGGGCGCAATAATTCACCCCTCCACTTT.

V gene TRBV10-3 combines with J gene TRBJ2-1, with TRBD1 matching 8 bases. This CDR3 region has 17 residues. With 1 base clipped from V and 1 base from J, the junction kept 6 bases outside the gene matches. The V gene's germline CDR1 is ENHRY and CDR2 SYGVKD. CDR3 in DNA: TGTGCCATCAGTGAGTTCATTGACAGGGGATCCTACAATGAGCAGTTCTTC. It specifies CAISEFIDRGSYNEQFF.

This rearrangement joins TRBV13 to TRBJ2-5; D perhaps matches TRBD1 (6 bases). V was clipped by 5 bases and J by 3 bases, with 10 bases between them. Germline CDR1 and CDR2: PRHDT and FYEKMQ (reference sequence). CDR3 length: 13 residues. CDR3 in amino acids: CASSTRQEETQYF. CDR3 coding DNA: TGTGCCAGCAGCACTCGACAGGAAGAGACCCAGTACTTC. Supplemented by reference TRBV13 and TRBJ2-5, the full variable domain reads AAGVIQSPRHLIKEKRETATLKCYPIPRHDTVYWYQQGPGQDPQFLISFYEKMQSDKGSIPDRFSAQQFSDYHSELNMSSLELGDSALYFCASSTRQEETQYFGPGTRLLVL.

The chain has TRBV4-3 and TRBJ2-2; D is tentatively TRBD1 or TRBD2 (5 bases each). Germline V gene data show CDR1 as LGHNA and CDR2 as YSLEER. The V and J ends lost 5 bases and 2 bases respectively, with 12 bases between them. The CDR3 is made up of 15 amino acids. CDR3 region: CASSGSWDNTGELFF. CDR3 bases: TGCGCCAGCAGCGGGTCATGGGACAACACCGGGGAGCTGTTTTTT.

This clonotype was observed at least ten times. The CDR3 nucleotides are TGTGCCAGCAGCGAGGGGACAGATACGCAGTATTTT. Translated: CASSEGTDTQYF. V and J are TRBV5-5 and TRBJ2-3, with D perhaps being TRBD1 or TRBD2 (5 bases each). V lost 4 bases and J 3 bases, leaving 6 bases between the germline ends. The germline gives CDR1 SGHKS, CDR2 YYEKEE (reference sequence). The CDR3 runs to 12 residues.

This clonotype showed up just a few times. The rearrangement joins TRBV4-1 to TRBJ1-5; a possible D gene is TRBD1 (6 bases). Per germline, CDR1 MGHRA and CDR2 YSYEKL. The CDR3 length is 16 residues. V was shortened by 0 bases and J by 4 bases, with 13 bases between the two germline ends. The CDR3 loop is CASSQESGTPNQPQHF. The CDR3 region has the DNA TGCGCCAGCAGCCAAGAATCCGGGACACCGAATCAGCCCCAGCATTTT.

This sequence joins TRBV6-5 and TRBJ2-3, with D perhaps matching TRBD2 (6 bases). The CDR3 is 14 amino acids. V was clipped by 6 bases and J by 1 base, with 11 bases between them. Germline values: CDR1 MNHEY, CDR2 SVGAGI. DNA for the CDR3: TGTGCCAGCAGCCGGGACTTCCGCACAGATACGCAGTATTTT. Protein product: CASSRDFRTDTQYF.